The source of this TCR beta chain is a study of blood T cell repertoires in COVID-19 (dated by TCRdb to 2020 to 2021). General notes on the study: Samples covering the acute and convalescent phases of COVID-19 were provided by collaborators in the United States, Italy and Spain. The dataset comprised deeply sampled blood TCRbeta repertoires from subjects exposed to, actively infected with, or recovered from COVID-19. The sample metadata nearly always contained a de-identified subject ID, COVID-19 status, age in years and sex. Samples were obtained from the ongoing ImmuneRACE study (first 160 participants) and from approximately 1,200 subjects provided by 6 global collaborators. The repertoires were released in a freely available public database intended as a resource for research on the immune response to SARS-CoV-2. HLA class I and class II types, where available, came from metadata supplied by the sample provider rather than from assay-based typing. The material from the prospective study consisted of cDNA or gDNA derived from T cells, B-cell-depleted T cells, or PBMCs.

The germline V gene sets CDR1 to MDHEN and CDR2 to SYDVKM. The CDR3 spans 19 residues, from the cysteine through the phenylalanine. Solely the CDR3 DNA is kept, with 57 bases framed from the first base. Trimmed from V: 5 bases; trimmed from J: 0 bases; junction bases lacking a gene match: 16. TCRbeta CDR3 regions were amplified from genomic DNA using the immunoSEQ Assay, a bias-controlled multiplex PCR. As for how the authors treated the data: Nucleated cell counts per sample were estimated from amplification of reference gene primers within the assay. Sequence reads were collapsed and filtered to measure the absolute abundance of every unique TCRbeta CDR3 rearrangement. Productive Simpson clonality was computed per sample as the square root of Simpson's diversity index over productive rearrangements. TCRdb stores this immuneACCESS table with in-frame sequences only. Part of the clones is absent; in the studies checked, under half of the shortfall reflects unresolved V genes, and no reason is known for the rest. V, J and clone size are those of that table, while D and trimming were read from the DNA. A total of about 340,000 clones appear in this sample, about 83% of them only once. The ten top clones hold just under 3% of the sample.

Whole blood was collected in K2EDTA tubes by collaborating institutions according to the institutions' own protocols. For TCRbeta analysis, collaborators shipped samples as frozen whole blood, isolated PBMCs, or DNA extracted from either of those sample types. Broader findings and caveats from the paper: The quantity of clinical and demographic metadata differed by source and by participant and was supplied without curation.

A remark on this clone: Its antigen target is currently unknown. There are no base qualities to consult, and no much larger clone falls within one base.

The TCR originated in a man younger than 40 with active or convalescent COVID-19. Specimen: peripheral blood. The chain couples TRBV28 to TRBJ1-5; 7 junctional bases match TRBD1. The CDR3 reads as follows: CASSLTLGTEIYSNQPQHF. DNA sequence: TGTGCCAGCAGTCTGACCCTGGGGACAGAGATTTATAGCAATCAGCCCCAGCATTTT.